This is a list of T cell receptor beta chains from one sample in a study of T cell responses to AZD1222 COVID-19 vaccine. The protocol was immunoSEQ multiplex PCR, while the TCRdb copy is restricted to in-frame clones and leaves out a portion. The sample records under 70,000 clones, about 74% being singletons. Source: peripheral blood, taken on day 0 of AZD1222 vaccination. All receptors come from an adult in good health. Both conserved end residues are part of each CDR3. The D gene is left open where the match is weak. The size of a clone is reported for some rows only, either as once, few or many, or as a class for expanded clones.

cdr3_length clone_size j_call d_call v_call cdr3_aa cdr3_nt
13 NA TRBJ2-1 NA TRBV3-1/TRBV3-2 CASSQGPYNEQFF TGTGCCAGCAGCCAAGGGCCCTACAATGAGCAGTTCTTC
13 NA TRBJ1-2 NA TRBV14 CASSQQGGDGYTF TGTGCCAGCAGCCAGCAGGGAGGGGATGGCTACACCTTC
15 NA TRBJ1-5 TRBD1 TRBV6-4 CASSVDGTGTQPQHF TGTGCCAGCAGTGTAGACGGGACAGGGACTCAGCCCCAGCATTTT
16 NA TRBJ2-1 TRBD2 TRBV28 CASRANLGAGGDEQFF TGTGCCAGCAGGGCAAACCTCGGGGCGGGAGGGGATGAGCAGTTCTTC
14 NA TRBJ2-5 NA TRBV6-5 CASSYGRGRETQYF TGTGCCAGCTCCTATGGGAGGGGGAGAGAGACCCAGTACTTC
14 few TRBJ2-2 NA TRBV11-3 CASSGQSNTGELFF TGTGCCAGCAGCGGACAGTCGAACACCGGGGAGCTGTTTTTT
13 NA TRBJ1-4 NA TRBV19 CASGLGAGEKLFF TGTGCCAGCGGACTGGGTGCGGGTGAAAAACTGTTTTTT
15 few TRBJ1-2 NA TRBV30 CAWSVGPLRDYGYTF TGTGCCTGGAGTGTGGGACCCCTAAGAGACTATGGCTACACCTTC
18 once TRBJ1-6 TRBD1 TRBV7-8 CASSLQFLTGGYWSPLHF TGTGCCAGCAGCCTACAATTTTTGACAGGGGGCTACTGGTCACCCCTCCACTTT
12 NA TRBJ2-3 NA TRBV10-2 CASSGTGDTQYF TGCGCCAGCAGTGGTACGGGTGATACGCAGTATTTT
16 NA TRBJ2-2 NA TRBV4-3 CASSQLRGAPTGELFF TGCGCCAGCAGCCAACTTAGGGGTGCCCCCACCGGGGAGCTGTTTTTT
11 NA TRBJ2-7 NA TRBV2 CASSQTAEGYF TGTGCCAGCAGCCAGACAGCCGAGGGGTACTTC
15 NA TRBJ2-7 NA TRBV9 CASSVGGEYSYEQYF TGTGCCAGCAGCGTAGGTGGGGAATACTCCTACGAGCAGTACTTC
15 NA TRBJ1-6 NA TRBV6-5 CASSRGRRRHSPLHF TGTGCCAGCAGCCGGGGTAGGAGAAGGCATTCACCCCTCCACTTT
15 NA TRBJ1-4 TRBD1 TRBV9 CASSTWDSFNEKLFF TGTGCCAGCAGCACATGGGACAGCTTTAATGAAAAACTGTTTTTT
13 NA TRBJ1-5 NA TRBV5-1 CASSLEGWEPQHF TGCGCCAGCAGCTTGGAGGGTTGGGAGCCCCAGCATTTT
15 few TRBJ1-2 TRBD1 TRBV15 CATSRDEEGAAGYTF TGTGCCACCAGCAGAGATGAAGAGGGGGCGGCTGGCTACACCTTC
15 NA TRBJ1-2 NA TRBV11-2 CASSLTQGPSYGYTF TGTGCCAGCAGCTTAACACAGGGCCCATCCTATGGCTACACCTTC
12 NA TRBJ2-5 NA TRBV9 CASSVVGETQYF TGTGCCAGCAGCGTAGTCGGGGAGACCCAGTACTTC
12 NA TRBJ1-2 TRBD1 TRBV6-5 CASRGQGMVYTF TGTGCCAGCAGAGGACAGGGGATGGTCTACACCTTC
15 NA TRBJ2-7 TRBD1 TRBV18 CASSSNDRGFGEQYF TGTGCCAGCTCATCAAACGACAGGGGGTTCGGGGAGCAGTACTTC
14 NA TRBJ1-5 NA TRBV2 CASKSGPFDQPQHF TGTGCCAGCAAGTCCGGCCCCTTCGATCAGCCCCAGCATTTT